This is a list of T cell receptor beta chains from one sample in a study of blood T cell repertoires in COVID-19. Data came from immunoSEQ multiplex PCR; TCRdb stores just in-frame clones and leaves some out. The top ten clones hold about 3.5% of a sample with 250,000 to 300,000 clones, around three quarters of them seen once. The material sequenced was peripheral blood. These TCRs come from an elderly woman with acute or convalescent COVID-19. The CDR3 runs from the conserved cysteine through the conserved F or W. D genes are given only for firm matches. The listing skips clone size in some rows; elsewhere it reads once, few, many or a size class.

V gene	clone size	D gene	J gene	CDR3 DNA	CDR3 protein
TRBV2	once	NA	TRBJ2-2	TGTGCCAGCAGGGCCTCTGTGGCCGGGGAGCTGTTTTTT	CASRASVAGELFF
TRBV7-9	many	NA	TRBJ1-2	TGTGCCAGCAGCTCCGGCAGGGCCTATGGCTACACCTTC	CASSSGRAYGYTF
TRBV6-6	NA	TRBD1	TRBJ2-2	TGTGCCAGCAGTTACTCCCTACAGGGGACCGGGGAGCTGTTTTTT	CASSYSLQGTGELFF
TRBV10-1	NA	NA	TRBJ1-2	TGCGCCAGCAGCGGGACATTGGATGGCTACACCTTC	CASSGTLDGYTF
TRBV27	NA	TRBD1	TRBJ1-6	TGTGCCAGCAGCCTCCGGGACAGCGCGACCTGGGGTTCACCCCTCCACTTT	CASSLRDSATWGSPLHF
TRBV7-9	NA	NA	TRBJ2-7	TGTGCCAGCAGCCAGAGCGGAATGTCCTACGAGCAGTACTTC	CASSQSGMSYEQYF
TRBV19	NA	TRBD1	TRBJ2-7	TGTGCCAGTAGTATTCCCGGGACAGGGACGCGTGAGCAGTACTTC	CASSIPGTGTREQYF
TRBV5-1	NA	TRBD1	TRBJ2-7	TGCGCCAGCAGCTTTAGAACAGGGGGCAACGCCTACGAGCAGTACTTC	CASSFRTGGNAYEQYF
TRBV2	once	NA	TRBJ1-5	TGTGCCAGCAGTGAACGGGGGTCTCAGCCCCAGCATTTT	CASSERGSQPQHF
TRBV19	NA	TRBD2	TRBJ2-1	TGTGCCAGTAGTAGTATAGCGGGGGGGCCCGGTGAGCAGTTCTTC	CASSSIAGGPGEQFF
TRBV18	NA	NA	TRBJ2-6	TGTGCCAGCTCACCACCGGCAGTGAATTTTTACTCTGGGGCCAACGTCCTGACTTTC	CASSPPAVNFYSGANVLTF
TRBV11-3	NA	NA	TRBJ1-1	TGTGCCAGCAGCTCTAGGCGGTGGATGAACACTGAAGCTTTCTTT	CASSSRRWMNTEAFF
TRBV5-1	NA	NA	TRBJ1-1	TGCGCCAGCAGCTTGTTGGGGCCGGGTGGCACTGAAGCTTTCTTT	CASSLLGPGGTEAFF
TRBV5-4	NA	NA	TRBJ1-6	TGTGCCAGCAGCTTGAGGTCTACATCAGGGGCTTCACCCCTCCACTTT	CASSLRSTSGASPLHF
TRBV5-1	NA	TRBD1	TRBJ1-4	TGCGCCAGCAGCTTGGCCGGACAGGGGAATGAAAAACTGTTTTTT	CASSLAGQGNEKLFF
TRBV2	once	TRBD2	TRBJ2-7	TGTGCCAGCACTCCTGGACTAGCTTCCTCCGAGCAGTACTTC	CASTPGLASSEQYF
TRBV19	once	NA	TRBJ1-1	TGTGCCAGTAGTACCCCCGGGGGGGGTTTGTGGAACACTGAAGCTTTCTTT	CASSTPGGGLWNTEAFF
TRBV18	NA	NA	TRBJ1-1	TGTGCCAGCTCACCTCAGGGGAACACTGAAGCTTTCTTT	CASSPQGNTEAFF
TRBV9	once	TRBD1	TRBJ2-1	TGTGCCAGCAGCGCGCCCCGACAGGGTTTATTCAATGAGCAGTTCTTC	CASSAPRQGLFNEQFF
TRBV2	NA	NA	TRBJ1-5	TGTGCCAGCAGTGAATTACGGGGGGCCGATCAGCCCCAGCATTTT	CASSELRGADQPQHF
TRBV3-1/TRBV3-2	NA	NA	TRBJ1-5	TGTGCCAGCAGCCTCTGGGGGGATCAGCCCCAGCATTTT	CASSLWGDQPQHF
TRBV28	NA	NA	TRBJ1-1	TGTGCCAGCAGTTTAAATGTACTATTGAACACTGAAGCTTTCTTT	CASSLNVLLNTEAFF
TRBV2	NA	NA	TRBJ1-1	TGTGCCAGCAGGGGGGACACCCGTCGCGCTTTCTTT	CASRGDTRRAFF
TRBV5-1	NA	NA	TRBJ1-1	TGCGCCAGCAGCGCCTACTCAACAGGCGACGGCACTGAAGCTTTCTTT	CASSAYSTGDGTEAFF
TRBV5-6	NA	TRBD1	TRBJ1-1	TGTGCCAGCAGCTTGGTTGGTCAGGGGGTGTGGGCTTTCTTT	CASSLVGQGVWAFF
TRBV15	NA	NA	TRBJ1-1	TGTGCCACCAGCCGGGACATCGCCGCTGAAGCTTTCTTT	CATSRDIAAEAFF
TRBV19	NA	NA	TRBJ1-1	TGTGCCAGTAGCCAGGGATGGACTGAAGCTTTCTTT	CASSQGWTEAFF
TRBV6-5	NA	NA	TRBJ1-6	TGTGCCAGCAGTTACTCGTATCGGGTGAATAATTCACCCCTCCACTTT	CASSYSYRVNNSPLHF
TRBV13	NA	TRBD2	TRBJ2-5	TGTGCCAGCAGCACTGCGGGAGGAGAGACCCAGTACTTC	CASSTAGGETQYF
TRBV27	NA	NA	TRBJ1-5	TGTGCCAGCAAGCCGGAGGGTCTGGGCAATCAGCCCCAGCATTTT	CASKPEGLGNQPQHF
TRBV27	NA	TRBD1	TRBJ1-2	TGTGCCAGCAGTCCCGGACAGGGAAGCAGTGGCTACACCTTC	CASSPGQGSSGYTF
TRBV18	NA	NA	TRBJ1-2	TGTGCCAGCTCCATCGGGGAGGGCTATGGCTACACCTTC	CASSIGEGYGYTF
TRBV5-6	once	TRBD1	TRBJ1-4	TGTGCCAGCACTAAGGACAGGTTAGGAGAAAAACTGTTTTTT	CASTKDRLGEKLFF
TRBV15	NA	TRBD1	TRBJ1-4	TGTGCCACCAGCAGCAGGGGGCCCCGTGCAACTAATGAAAAACTGTTTTTT	CATSSRGPRATNEKLFF
TRBV27	NA	NA	TRBJ2-7	TGTGCCAGCAGTTTATCGGGGGCGGGACAGAACTACGAGCAGTACTTC	CASSLSGAGQNYEQYF
TRBV2	few	NA	TRBJ1-2	TGTGCCAGCAGTGAGGATGTGGGCAGGATCTATGGCTACACCTTC	CASSEDVGRIYGYTF
TRBV5-1	NA	TRBD1	TRBJ1-5	TGCGCCAGCAGCCCCTGGACAGGTTTCAATCAGCCCCAGCATTTT	CASSPWTGFNQPQHF
TRBV15	NA	TRBD2	TRBJ2-3	TGTGCCACCAGCAGAGATCCCGGCCGCGGGGGGCTCTCGGGTACGCAGTATTTT	CATSRDPGRGGLSGTQYF
TRBV4-1	few	TRBD2	TRBJ2-3	TGCGCCAGCAGCGAAACCTCCGGGACTAGTTTGTCGACAGATACGCAGTATTTT	CASSETSGTSLSTDTQYF
TRBV9	NA	NA	TRBJ2-3	TGTGCCAGCAGCGTTCGGGAGGATACGCAGTATTTT	CASSVREDTQYF
TRBV6-1	NA	NA	TRBJ1-1	TGTGCCAGCAGTGAAGTTCAGGGCTCGAACACTGAAGCTTTCTTT	CASSEVQGSNTEAFF